The clone carrying this TCR beta chain is medium-sized within its sample. Antigen unknown. The source of the sample is a study of T and B cells in COVID-19 patients. Study details: COVID-19 patients gave peripheral blood either during active infection or after recovery. Recovered patients mostly had mild to moderate COVID-19 managed as outpatients. Study-level results: Symptomatic-phase blood samples from mildly ill patients and early samples from severe cases were scarce.

From blood, about 230-500 ng of genomic DNA served as TRB template. BIOMED2 TRB-A/B primer pools were used in multiplex TRB PCR. A single record per CDR3 protein comes from TCRdb applying MiXCR to the multiplex PCR reads. Of 4,000 to 5,000 distinct CDR3 sequences listed, around 30% were seen once; the top ten hold 30% to 45%. Trimming took 5 bases from V and 5 from J, leaving 12 bases between them. Germline V gives CDR1 MNHEY, CDR2 SVGEGT. This CDR3 region has 13 residues. Sequencing input: blood. This receptor was taken from a human donor with active COVID-19. The chain recombines TRBV6-2 or TRBV6-3 with TRBJ2-5; D not resolved. The CDR3, as DNA: TGTGCCAGCAGTCGGAGCGTTTGGGAGACCCAGTACTTC. Its protein is CASSRSVWETQYF.